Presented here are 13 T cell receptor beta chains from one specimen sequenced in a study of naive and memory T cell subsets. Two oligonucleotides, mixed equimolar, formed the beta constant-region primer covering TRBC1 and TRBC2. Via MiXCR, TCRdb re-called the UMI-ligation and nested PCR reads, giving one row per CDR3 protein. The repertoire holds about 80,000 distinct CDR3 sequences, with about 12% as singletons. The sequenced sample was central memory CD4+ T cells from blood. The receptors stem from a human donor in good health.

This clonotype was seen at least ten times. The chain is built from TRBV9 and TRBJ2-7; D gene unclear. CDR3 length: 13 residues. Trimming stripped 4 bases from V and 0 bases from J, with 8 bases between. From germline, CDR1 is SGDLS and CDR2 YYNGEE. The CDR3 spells CASSPTPSYEQYF. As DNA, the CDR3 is TGTGCCAGCAGCCCCACACCCTCCTACGAGCAGTACTTC.

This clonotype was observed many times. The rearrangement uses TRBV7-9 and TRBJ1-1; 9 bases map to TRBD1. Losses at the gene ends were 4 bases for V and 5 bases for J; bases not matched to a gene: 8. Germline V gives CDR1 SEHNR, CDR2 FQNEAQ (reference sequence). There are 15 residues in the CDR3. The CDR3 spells CASSSTGQGRTEAFF. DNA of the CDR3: TGTGCCAGCAGCTCTACAGGACAGGGGAGGACTGAAGCTTTCTTT.

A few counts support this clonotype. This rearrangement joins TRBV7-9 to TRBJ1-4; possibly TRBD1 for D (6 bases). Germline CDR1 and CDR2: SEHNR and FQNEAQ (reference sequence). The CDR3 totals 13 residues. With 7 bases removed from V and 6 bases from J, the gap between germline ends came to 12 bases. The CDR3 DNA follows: TGTGCCAGCACAAGGACAGTTTATGAAAAACTGTTTTTT. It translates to CASTRTVYEKLFF.

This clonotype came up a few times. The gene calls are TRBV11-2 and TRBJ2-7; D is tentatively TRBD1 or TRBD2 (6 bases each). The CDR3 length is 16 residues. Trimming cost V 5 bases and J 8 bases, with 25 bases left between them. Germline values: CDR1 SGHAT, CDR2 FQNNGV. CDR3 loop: CASSPVGGRLMGQQYF. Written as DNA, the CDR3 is TGTGCCAGCAGCCCAGTTGGGGGGCGATTGATGGGCCAGCAGTACTTC.

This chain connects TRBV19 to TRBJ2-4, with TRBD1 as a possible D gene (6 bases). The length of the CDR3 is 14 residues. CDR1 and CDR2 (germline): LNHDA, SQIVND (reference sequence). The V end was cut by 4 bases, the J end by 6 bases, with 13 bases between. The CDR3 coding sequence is TGTGCCAGTAGTACCCACAGGGATGGAAACATTCAGTACTTC. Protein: CASSTHRDGNIQYF.

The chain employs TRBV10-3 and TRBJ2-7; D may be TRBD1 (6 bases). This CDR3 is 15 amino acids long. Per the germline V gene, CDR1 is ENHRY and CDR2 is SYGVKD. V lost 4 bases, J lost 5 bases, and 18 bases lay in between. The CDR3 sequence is CAISANPAGANEQYF. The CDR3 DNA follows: TGTGCCATCAGTGCCAACCCGGCAGGGGCGAACGAGCAGTACTTC.

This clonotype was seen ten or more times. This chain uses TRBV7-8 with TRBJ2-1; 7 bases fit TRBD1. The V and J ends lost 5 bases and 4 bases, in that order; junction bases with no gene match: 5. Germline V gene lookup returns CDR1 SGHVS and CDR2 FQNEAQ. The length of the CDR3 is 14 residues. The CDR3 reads CASSPQTGYNEQFF. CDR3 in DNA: TGTGCCAGCAGCCCCCAGACAGGGTACAATGAGCAGTTCTTC.

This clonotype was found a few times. The DNA for the CDR3 is TGTGCCAGCAGCGGACAGAACTCTGGAAACACCATATATTTT. It specifies CASSGQNSGNTIYF. The chain recombines TRBV5-4 with TRBJ1-3, with TRBD1 as a possible D gene (6 bases). The V end lost 4 bases, the J end lost 0 bases, and 8 bases lay between the germline ends. The germline gives CDR1 SGHNT, CDR2 YYREEE (reference sequence). The CDR3 is 14 residues long.

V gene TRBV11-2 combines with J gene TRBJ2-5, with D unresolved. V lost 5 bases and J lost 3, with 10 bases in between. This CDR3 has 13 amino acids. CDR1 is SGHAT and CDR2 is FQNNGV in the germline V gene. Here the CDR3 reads CASSNRAEETQYF. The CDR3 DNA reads TGTGCCAGCAGCAACCGGGCCGAAGAGACCCAGTACTTC.

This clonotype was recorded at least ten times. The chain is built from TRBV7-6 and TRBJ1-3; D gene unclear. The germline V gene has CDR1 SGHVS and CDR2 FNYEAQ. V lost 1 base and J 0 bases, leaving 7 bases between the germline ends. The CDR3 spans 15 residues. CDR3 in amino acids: CASSLGRSSGNTIYF. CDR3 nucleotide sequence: TGTGCCAGCAGCTTAGGCCGCAGCTCTGGAAACACCATATATTTT. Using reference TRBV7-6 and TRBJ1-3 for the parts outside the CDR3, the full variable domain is GAGVSQSPRYKVTKRGQDVALRCDPISGHVSLYWYRQALGQGPEFLTYFNYEAQQDKSGLPNDRFSAERPEGSISTLTIQRTEQRDSAMYRCASSLGRSSGNTIYFGEGSWLTVV.

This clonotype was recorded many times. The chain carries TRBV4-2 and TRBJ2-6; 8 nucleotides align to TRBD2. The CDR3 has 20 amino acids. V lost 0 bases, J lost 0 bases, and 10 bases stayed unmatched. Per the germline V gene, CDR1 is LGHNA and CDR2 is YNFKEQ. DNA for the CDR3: TGTGCCAGCAGCCAAGAATTGACTAGCGCGTGGAGCTCTGGGGCCAACGTCCTGACTTTC. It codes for CASSQELTSAWSSGANVLTF.

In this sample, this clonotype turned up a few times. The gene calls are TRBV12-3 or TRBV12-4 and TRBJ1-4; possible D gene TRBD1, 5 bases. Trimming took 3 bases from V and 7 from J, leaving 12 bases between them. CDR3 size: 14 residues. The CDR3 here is CASSFPGRGEKLFF. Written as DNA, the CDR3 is TGTGCCAGCAGTTTCCCAGGGAGGGGTGAAAAACTGTTTTTT.

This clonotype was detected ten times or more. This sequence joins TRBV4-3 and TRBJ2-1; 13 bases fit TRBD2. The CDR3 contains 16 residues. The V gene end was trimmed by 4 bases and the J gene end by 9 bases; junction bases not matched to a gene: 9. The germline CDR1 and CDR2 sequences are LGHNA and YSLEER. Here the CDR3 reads CASSPSTSGRPAEQFF. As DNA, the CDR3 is TGCGCCAGCAGCCCATCGACTAGCGGGAGGCCAGCTGAGCAGTTCTTC.